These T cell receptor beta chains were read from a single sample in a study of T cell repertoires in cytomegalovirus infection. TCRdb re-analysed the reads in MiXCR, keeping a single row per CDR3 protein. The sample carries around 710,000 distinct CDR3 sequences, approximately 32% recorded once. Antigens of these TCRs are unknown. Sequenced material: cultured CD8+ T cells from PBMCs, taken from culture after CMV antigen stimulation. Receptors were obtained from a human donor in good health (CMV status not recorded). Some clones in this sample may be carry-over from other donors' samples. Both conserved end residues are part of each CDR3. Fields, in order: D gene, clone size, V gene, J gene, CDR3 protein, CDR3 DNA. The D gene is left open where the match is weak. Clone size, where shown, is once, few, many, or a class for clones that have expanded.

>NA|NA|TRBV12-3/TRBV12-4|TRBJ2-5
CASSFVGNQETQYF
TGTGCCAGCAGTTTCGTCGGAAACCAAGAGACCCAGTACTTC
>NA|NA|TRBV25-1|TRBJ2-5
CASSESLRGTQYF
TGTGCCAGCAGTGAAAGCCTCCGGGGGACCCAGTACTTC
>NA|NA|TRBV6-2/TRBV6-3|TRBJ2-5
CASTGFLGETQYF
TGTGCCAGCACCGGATTTCTTGGAGAGACCCAGTACTTC
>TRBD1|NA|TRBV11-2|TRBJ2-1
CASSVPGTGSYNEQFF
TGTGCCAGCAGCGTCCCCGGGACAGGGTCCTACAATGAGCAGTTCTTC
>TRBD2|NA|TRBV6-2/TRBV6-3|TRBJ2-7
CAGYSASGGNEQYF
TGTGCCGGCTACTCGGCCAGCGGGGGGAACGAGCAGTACTTC
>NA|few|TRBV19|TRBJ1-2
CASSPKRGANYGYTF
TGTGCCAGTAGTCCAAAACGTGGGGCTAACTATGGCTACACCTTC
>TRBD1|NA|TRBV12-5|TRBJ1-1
CASGLPGQGSTEAFF
TGTGCTAGTGGTTTACCGGGACAGGGGAGCACTGAAGCTTTCTTT
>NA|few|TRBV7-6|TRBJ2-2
CASSPYPAGELFF
TGTGCCAGCAGCCCCTACCCGGCCGGGGAGCTGTTTTTT
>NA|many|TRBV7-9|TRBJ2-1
CASSHRDSAYNEQFF
TGTGCCAGCAGCCATCGGGATTCCGCCTACAATGAGCAGTTCTTC
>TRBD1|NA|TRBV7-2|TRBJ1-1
CASGWTGMNTEAFF
TGTGCCAGCGGATGGACAGGGATGAACACTGAAGCTTTCTTT
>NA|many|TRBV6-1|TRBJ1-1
CASTLLTGGYTEAFF
TGTGCCAGCACACTATTAACGGGGGGCTACACTGAAGCTTTCTTT
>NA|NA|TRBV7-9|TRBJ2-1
CASSLAGGQRSDEQFF
TGTGCCAGCAGCTTAGCGGGGGGACAGCGATCCGATGAGCAGTTCTTC
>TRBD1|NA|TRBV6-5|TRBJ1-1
CASSSRGLVNTEAFF
TGTGCCAGCAGTTCCAGGGGGCTGGTGAACACTGAAGCTTTCTTT
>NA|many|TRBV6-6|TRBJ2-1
CASSGLYNEQFF
TGTGCCAGCAGCGGACTTTACAATGAGCAGTTCTTC
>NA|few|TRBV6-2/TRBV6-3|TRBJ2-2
CASSDNVGLAGELFF
TGTGCCAGCAGTGACAACGTTGGTTTGGCCGGGGAGCTGTTTTTT
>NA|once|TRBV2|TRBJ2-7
CASNGGASYEQYF
TGTGCCAGCAATGGCGGGGCCTCCTACGAGCAGTACTTC
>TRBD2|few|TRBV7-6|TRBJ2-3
CASTLSPAGVDTQYF
TGTGCCAGCACCCTTAGTCCAGCGGGGGTGGATACGCAGTATTTT
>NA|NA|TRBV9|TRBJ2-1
CASSVGETIIRDEQFF
TGTGCCAGCAGCGTAGGAGAGACAATTATACGGGATGAGCAGTTCTTC
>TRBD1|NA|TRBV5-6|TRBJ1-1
CASSQDRVAWTEAFF
TGTGCCAGCAGCCAGGACAGGGTGGCATGGACTGAAGCTTTCTTT
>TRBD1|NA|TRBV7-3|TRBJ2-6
CAGDRGVLGSSGANVLTF
TGTGCCGGGGACAGGGGCGTGTTAGGGTCCTCTGGGGCCAACGTCCTGACTTTC
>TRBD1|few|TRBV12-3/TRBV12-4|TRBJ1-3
CASSPQGASGNTIYF
TGTGCCAGCAGTCCACAGGGGGCCAGTGGAAACACCATATATTTT
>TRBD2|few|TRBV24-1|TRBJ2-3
CATSDFRTSAPTDTQYF
TGTGCCACCAGTGATTTCCGGACTAGCGCCCCCACAGATACGCAGTATTTT
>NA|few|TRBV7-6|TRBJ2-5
CASSPELGPRETQYF
TGTGCCAGCAGCCCAGAATTAGGGCCTCGGGAGACCCAGTACTTC
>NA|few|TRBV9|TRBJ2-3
CASSEGSSTDTQYF
TGTGCCAGCAGCGAGGGGTCCAGCACAGATACGCAGTATTTT
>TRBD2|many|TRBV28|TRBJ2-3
CASSRRGTSGGLSTDTQYF
TGTGCCAGCAGCCGCCGGGGTACCAGCGGGGGCCTTAGCACAGATACGCAGTATTTT
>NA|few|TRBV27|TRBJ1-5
CASTLVGGRADQPQHF
TGTGCCAGCACTTTAGTGGGAGGCAGGGCCGATCAGCCCCAGCATTTT
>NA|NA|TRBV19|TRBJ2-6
CASSASGAGANVLTF
TGTGCCAGTAGTGCCTCGGGAGCTGGGGCCAACGTCCTGACTTTC
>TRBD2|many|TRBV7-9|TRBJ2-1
CASSSAGGGNYNEQFF
TGTGCCAGCAGCAGCGCTGGGGGGGGGAACTACAATGAGCAGTTCTTC
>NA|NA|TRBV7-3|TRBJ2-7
CASSVPGSAEQYF
TGTGCCAGCAGCGTTCCGGGTTCCGCCGAGCAGTACTTC
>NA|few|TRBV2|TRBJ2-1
CASSGTASSYNEQFF
TGTGCCAGCAGTGGGACTGCTAGCTCCTACAATGAGCAGTTCTTC
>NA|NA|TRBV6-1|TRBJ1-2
CASSESTDYGYTF
TGTGCCAGCAGTGAATCGACGGACTATGGCTACACCTTC
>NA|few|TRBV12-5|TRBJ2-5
CASGTTFEQGDETQYF
TGTGCTAGTGGAACTACGTTCGAACAGGGTGATGAGACCCAGTACTTC
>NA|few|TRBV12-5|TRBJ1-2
CASGLGTTGGYTF
TGTGCTAGTGGTTTGGGGACCACGGGAGGCTACACCTTC